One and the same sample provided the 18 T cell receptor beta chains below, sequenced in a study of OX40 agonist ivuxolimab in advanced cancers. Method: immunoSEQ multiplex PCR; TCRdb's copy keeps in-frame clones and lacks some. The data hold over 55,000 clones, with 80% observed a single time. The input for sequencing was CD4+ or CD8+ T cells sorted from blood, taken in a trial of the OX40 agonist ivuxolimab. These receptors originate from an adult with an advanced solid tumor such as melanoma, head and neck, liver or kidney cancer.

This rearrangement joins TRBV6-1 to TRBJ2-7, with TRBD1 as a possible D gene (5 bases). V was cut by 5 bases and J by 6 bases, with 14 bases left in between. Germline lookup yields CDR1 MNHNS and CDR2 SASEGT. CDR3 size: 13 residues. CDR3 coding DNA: TGTGCCAGCAGTTATGTAAGGGGATCCGAGCAGTACTTC. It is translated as CASSYVRGSEQYF.

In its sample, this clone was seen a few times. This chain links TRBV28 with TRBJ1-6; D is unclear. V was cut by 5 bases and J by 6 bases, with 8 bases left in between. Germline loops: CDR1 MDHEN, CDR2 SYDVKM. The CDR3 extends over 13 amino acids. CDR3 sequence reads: CASSPIANSPLHF. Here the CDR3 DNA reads TGTGCCAGCAGTCCAATCGCTAATTCACCCCTCCACTTT. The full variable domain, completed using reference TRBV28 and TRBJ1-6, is DVKVTQSSRYLVKRTGEKVFLECVQDMDHENMFWYRQDPGLGLRLIYFSYDVKMKEKGDIPEGYSVSREKKERFSLILESASTNQTSMYLCASSPIANSPLHFGNGTRLTVT.

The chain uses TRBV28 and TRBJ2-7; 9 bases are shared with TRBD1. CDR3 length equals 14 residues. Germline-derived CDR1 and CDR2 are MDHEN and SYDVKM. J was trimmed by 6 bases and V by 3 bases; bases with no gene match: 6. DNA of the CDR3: TGTGCCAGCAGTTTCGACAGGGGGTCAGGCGAGCAGTACTTC. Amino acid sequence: CASSFDRGSGEQYF.

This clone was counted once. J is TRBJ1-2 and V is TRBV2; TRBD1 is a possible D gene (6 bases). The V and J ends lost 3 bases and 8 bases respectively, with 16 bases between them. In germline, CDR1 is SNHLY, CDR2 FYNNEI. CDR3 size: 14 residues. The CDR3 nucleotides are TGTGCCAGCAGTGAGATAGGACAGATCGAGGGCTACACCTTC. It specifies CASSEIGQIEGYTF.

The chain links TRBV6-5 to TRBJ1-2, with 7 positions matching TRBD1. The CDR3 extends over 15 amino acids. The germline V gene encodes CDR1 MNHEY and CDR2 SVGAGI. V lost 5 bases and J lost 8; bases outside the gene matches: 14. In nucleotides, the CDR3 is TGTGCCAGCAGTGGGCTAAAGGGGGCCTCGGGGGGCTACACCTTC. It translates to CASSGLKGASGGYTF.

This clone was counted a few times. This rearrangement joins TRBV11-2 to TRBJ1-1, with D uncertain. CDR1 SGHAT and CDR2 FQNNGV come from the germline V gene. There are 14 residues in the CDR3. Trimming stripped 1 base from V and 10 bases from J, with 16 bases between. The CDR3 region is CASSLGGLALRAFF. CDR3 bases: TGTGCCAGCAGCTTAGGTGGGCTCGCACTAAGAGCTTTCTTT.

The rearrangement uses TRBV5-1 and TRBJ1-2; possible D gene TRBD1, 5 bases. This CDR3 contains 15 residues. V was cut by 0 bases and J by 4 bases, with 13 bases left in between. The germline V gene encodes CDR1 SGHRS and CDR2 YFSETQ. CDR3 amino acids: CASSLGAGTTYGYTF. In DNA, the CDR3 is TGCGCCAGCAGCTTGGGGGCGGGGACTACCTATGGCTACACCTTC.

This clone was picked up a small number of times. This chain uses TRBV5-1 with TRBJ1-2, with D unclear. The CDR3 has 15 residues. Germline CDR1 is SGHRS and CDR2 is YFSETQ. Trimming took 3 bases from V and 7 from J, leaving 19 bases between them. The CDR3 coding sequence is TGCGCCAGCAGCTCGGGAGTAGCGGCGCCGGGTGGCTACACCTTC. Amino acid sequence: CASSSGVAAPGGYTF.

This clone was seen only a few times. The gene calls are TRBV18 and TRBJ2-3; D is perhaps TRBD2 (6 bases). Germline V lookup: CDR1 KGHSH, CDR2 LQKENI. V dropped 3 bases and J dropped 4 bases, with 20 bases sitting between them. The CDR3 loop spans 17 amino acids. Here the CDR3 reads CASSPTGGAVLADTQYF. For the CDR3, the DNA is TGTGCCAGCTCACCGACTGGCGGGGCTGTCCTCGCAGATACGCAGTATTTT.

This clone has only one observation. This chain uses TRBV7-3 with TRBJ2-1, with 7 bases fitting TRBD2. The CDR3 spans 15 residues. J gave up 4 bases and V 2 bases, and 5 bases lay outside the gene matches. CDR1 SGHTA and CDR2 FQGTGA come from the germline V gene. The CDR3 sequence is CASSLGREIYNEQFF. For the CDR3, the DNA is TGTGCCAGCAGCTTAGGGCGGGAGATTTACAATGAGCAGTTCTTC.

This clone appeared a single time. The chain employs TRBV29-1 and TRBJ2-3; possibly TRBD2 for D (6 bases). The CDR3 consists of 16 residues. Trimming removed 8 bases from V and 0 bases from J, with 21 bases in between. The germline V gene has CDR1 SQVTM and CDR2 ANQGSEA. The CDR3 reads CSTKRGAYASTDTQYF. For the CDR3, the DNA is TGCAGCACTAAACGCGGGGCGTACGCTAGCACAGATACGCAGTATTTT.

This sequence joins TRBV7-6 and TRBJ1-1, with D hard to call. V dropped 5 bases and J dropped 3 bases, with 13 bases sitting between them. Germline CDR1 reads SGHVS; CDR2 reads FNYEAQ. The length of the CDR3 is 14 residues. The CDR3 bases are TGTGCCAGCAGCCCCGAGTTGCGGGACACTGAAGCTTTCTTT. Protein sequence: CASSPELRDTEAFF.

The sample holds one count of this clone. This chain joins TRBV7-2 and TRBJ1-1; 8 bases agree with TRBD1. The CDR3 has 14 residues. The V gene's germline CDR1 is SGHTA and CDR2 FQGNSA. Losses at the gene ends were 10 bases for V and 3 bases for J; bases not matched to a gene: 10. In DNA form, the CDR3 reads TGTGCCACAGGGCCTGACAGGGGTTACACTGAAGCTTTCTTT. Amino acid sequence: CATGPDRGYTEAFF.

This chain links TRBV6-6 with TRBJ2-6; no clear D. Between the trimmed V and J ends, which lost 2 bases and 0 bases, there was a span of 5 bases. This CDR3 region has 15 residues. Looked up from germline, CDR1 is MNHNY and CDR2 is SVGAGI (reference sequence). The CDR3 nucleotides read TGTGCCAGCAGTTACCGGGTCTCTGGGGCCAACGTCCTGACTTTC. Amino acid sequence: CASSYRVSGANVLTF.

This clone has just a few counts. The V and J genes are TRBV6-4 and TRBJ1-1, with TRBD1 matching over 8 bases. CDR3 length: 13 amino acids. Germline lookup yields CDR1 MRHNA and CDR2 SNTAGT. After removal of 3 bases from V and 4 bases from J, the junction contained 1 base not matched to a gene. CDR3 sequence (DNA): TGTGCCAGCAGTGAACAGGGGGGCACTGAAGCTTTCTTT. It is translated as CASSEQGGTEAFF.

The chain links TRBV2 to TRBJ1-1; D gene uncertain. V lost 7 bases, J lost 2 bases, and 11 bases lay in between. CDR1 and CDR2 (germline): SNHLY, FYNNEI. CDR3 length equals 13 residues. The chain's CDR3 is CASKKGRNTEAFF. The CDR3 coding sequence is TGTGCCAGCAAAAAGGGCAGAAACACTGAAGCTTTCTTT.

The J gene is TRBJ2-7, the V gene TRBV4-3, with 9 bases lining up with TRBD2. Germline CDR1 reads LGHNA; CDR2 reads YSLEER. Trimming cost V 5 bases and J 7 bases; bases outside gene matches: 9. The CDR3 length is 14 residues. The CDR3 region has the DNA TGCGCCAGCAGCTATTTAGCGGGAGCGGGGGAGCAGTACTTC. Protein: CASSYLAGAGEQYF.

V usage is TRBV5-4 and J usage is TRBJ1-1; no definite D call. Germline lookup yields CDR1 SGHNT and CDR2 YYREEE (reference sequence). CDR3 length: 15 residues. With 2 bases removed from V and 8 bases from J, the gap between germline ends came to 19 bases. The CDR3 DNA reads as TGTGCCAGCAGCTTCAGCGCGGAACGCCCTACGGAAGCTTTCTTT. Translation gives CASSFSAERPTEAFF.